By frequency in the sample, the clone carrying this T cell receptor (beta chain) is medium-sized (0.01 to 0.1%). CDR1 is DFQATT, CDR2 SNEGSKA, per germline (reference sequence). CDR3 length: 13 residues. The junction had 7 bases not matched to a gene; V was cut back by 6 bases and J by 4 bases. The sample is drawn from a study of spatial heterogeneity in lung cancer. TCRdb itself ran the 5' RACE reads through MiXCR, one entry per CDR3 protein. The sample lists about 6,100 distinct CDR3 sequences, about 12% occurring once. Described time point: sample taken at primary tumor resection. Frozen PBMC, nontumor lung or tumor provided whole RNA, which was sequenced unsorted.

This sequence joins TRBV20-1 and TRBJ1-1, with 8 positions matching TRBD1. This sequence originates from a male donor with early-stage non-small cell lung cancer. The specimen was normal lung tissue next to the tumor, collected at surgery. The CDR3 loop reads CSAGRTGITEAFF. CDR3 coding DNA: TGCAGTGCCGGAAGGACAGGGATCACTGAAGCTTTCTTT.